At least ten counts were recorded for the clone carrying this T cell receptor (beta chain). TCRdb independently ran MiXCR on the 5' RACE reads; one entry per CDR3 protein. Of tens of thousands of distinct CDR3 sequences detected, more than 5% appear once; the ten largest clones hold roughly 7.6%. Germline V CDR1 and CDR2: SGHNT, YYREEE (reference sequence). The CDR3 contains 14 residues. The V segment lost 7 bases and the J segment 3 bases; nucleotides outside the gene matches: 9. The data stem from a study of T cells of healthy individuals. The TCR was taken from a female donor in good health. The chain couples TRBV5-4 to TRBJ2-7; 8 nucleotides align to TRBD2. CDR3 loop: CASARGGGHYEQYF. In nucleotides, the CDR3 is TGTGCCAGCGCTCGGGGGGGAGGGCACTACGAGCAGTACTTC.